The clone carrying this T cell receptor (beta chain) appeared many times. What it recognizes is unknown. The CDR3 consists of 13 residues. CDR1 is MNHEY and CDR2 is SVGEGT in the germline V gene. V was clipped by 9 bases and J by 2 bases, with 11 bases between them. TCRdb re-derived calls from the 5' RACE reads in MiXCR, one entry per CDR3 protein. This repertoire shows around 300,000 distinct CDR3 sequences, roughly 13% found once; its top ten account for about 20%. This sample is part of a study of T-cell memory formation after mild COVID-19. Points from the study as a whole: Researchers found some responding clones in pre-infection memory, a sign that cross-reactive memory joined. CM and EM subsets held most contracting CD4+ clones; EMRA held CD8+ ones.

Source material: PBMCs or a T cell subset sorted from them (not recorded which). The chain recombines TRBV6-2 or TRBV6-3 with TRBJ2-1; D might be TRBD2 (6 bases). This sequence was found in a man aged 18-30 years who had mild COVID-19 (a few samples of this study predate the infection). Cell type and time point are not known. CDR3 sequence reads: CASSRGTYNEQFF. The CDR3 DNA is TGTGCCAGTTCACGGGGGACCTACAATGAGCAGTTCTTC.